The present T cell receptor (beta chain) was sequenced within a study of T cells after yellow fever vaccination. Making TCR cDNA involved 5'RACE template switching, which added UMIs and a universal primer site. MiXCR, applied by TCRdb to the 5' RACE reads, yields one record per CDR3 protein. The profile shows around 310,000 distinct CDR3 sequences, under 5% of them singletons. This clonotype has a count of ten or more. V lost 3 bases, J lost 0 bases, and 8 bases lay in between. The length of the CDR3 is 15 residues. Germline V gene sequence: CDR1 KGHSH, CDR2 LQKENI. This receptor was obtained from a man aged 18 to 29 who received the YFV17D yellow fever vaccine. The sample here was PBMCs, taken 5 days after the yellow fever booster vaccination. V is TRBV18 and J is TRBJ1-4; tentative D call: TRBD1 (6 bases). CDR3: CASSPRQATNEKLFF. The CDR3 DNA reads TGTGCCAGCTCACCCAGACAGGCAACTAATGAAAAACTGTTTTTT.